Listed below are T cell receptor beta chains from one sample, sequenced in a study of Graves' ophthalmopathy and Graves' hyperthyroidism. TCRdb recomputed calls from the multiplex PCR reads with MiXCR, one row per CDR3 protein. Here the sample spans about 1.1 million distinct CDR3 sequences, around a third being singletons. The sequenced material came from peripheral blood or thyroid tissue (not recorded which). These receptors were collected from an adult man with Graves' hyperthyroidism. Each CDR3 is given with its conserved first and last residue. The D gene is left open where the match is weak. Some rows mark clone size as missing; the rest say once, few, many or name a class of expanded clone.

j_call clone_size v_call d_call cdr3_aa cdr3_nt
TRBJ1-1 once TRBV10-2 - CASSADGERSEAFF TGCGCCAGCAGTGCGGACGGAGAACGGTCTGAAGCTTTCTTT
TRBJ2-7 - TRBV4-3 - CASSQGTGMYEQYF TGCGCCAGCAGCCAAGGAACAGGGATGTACGAGCAGTACTTC
TRBJ1-2 many TRBV7-8 - CASSLTENGYTF TGTGCCAGCAGCTTAACCGAGAATGGCTACACCTTC
TRBJ2-7 few TRBV6-5 - CASTSWATVYEQYF TGTGCCAGCACCTCATGGGCCACAGTGTACGAGCAGTACTTC
TRBJ1-1 many TRBV5-1 TRBD1 CASSLRQGDGTEAFF TGCGCCAGCAGCCTTAGACAGGGGGACGGGACTGAAGCTTTCTTT
TRBJ1-2 many TRBV9 - CASSVDTGRGYTF TGTGCCAGCAGCGTCGACACCGGGCGGGGCTACACCTTC
TRBJ1-5 many TRBV6-5 - CASSPPGTDQPQHF TGTGCCAGCAGCCCGCCCGGGACCGACCAGCCCCAGCATTTT
TRBJ2-5 many TRBV24-1 TRBD1 CATSDLTGTGYQETQYF TGTGCCACCAGTGATCTAACCGGGACAGGGTACCAAGAGACCCAGTACTTC
TRBJ2-5 once TRBV19 TRBD2 CASSISAGGLGTQYF TGTGCCAGTAGTATCAGCGCGGGGGGTCTCGGGACCCAGTACTTC
TRBJ1-2 - TRBV15 TRBD1 CATSRVYRGGYTF TGTGCCACCAGCAGAGTCTACAGGGGTGGCTACACCTTC
TRBJ1-1 many TRBV9 - CASSVVGGGASTEAFF TGTGCCAGCAGCGTAGTTGGTGGGGGCGCGAGTACTGAAGCTTTCTTT